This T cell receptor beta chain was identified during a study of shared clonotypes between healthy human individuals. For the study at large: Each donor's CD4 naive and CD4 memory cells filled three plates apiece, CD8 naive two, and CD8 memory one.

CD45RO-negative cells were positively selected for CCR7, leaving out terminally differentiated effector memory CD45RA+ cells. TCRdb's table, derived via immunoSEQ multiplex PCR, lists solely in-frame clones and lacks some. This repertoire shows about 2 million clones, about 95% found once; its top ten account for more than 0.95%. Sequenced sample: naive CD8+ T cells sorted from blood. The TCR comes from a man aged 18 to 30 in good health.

This CDR3 is CASSSGQGIGELFF. CDR3 nucleotides: TGTGCCAGCAGTTCCGGACAGGGTATCGGGGAGCTGTTTTTT. V is TRBV6-6 and J is TRBJ2-2; 8 bases align to TRBD1. There are 14 residues in the CDR3. CDR1 is MNHNY and CDR2 is SVGAGI in the germline V gene (reference sequence). Trimming took 4 bases from V and 7 from J; bases not matched to a gene: 5.